This T cell receptor (beta chain) was sequenced for a study of OX40 agonist ivuxolimab in advanced cancers. Study information: Patients were infused with ivuxolimab every 2 weeks at 0.01 to 10 mg/kg. Earlier anti-PD-1, anti-PD-L1 or anti-CTLA-4 therapy was permitted; about 39% had received some.

Autoimmune disease history or systemic immunosuppression disqualified patients. Study outcomes and limitations: By week 6 at 0.1 to 3.0 mg/kg, blood CD4+ and CD8+ T cells had expanded clonally.

The table came from immunoSEQ multiplex PCR; TCRdb's copy has only in-frame clones and leaves some out. The table has 56,000 or so clones, about 84% seen once. The CDR3 totals 16 residues. Looked up from germline, CDR1 is SGHTA and CDR2 is FQGNSA. The V segment lost 4 bases and the J segment 2 bases; nucleotides outside the gene matches: 8. Details on this clone: The antigen remains unidentified.

This material consisted of CD4+ or CD8+ T cells sorted from blood, taken in a trial of the OX40 agonist ivuxolimab. The V call is TRBV7-2, the J call TRBJ2-1; TRBD2 agrees at 7 bases. The clonotype comes from an adult with an advanced solid tumor such as melanoma, head and neck, liver or kidney cancer. CDR3 in amino acids: CASSWGGGGAYNEQFF. The CDR3 nucleotides read TGTGCCAGCAGCTGGGGGGGTGGCGGGGCCTACAATGAGCAGTTCTTC.